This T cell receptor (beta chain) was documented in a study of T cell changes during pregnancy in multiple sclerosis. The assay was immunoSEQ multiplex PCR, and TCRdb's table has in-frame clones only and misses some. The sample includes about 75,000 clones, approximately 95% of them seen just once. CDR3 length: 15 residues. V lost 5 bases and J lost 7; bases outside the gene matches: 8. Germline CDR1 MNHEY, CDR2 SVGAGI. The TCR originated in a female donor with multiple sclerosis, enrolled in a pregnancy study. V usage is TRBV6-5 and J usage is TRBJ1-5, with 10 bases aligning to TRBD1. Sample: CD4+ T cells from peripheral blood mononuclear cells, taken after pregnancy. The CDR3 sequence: CASSRSGTGVQPQHF. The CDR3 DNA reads TGTGCCAGCAGTCGGTCCGGGACAGGGGTCCAGCCCCAGCATTTT.